This T cell receptor beta chain comes out of a study of identical twins. The table lists this clonotype with many counts. TCRdb re-called the 5' RACE reads with MiXCR, one entry per CDR3 protein. The data hold a few hundred thousand distinct CDR3 sequences, with 9% to 15% observed a single time. The CDR3 is 14 residues long. V shed 5 bases, J shed 4 bases, and the junction held 6 bases outside the gene matches. These sequences were also reported in another study, on yellow fever vaccine responses in identical twins.

The receptor's source is a young woman in good health. This chain uses TRBV12-3 or TRBV12-4 with TRBJ1-1; 8 bases match TRBD1. The specimen sequenced was CD8+ T cells sorted from blood. The CDR3 loop is CASSATGVSTEAFF. CDR3 DNA sequence: TGTGCCAGCAGTGCGACAGGGGTGAGCACTGAAGCTTTCTTT.